Following are 3 T cell receptor beta chains from one sample sequenced in a study of blood T cell repertoires in COVID-19. Data came from immunoSEQ multiplex PCR; TCRdb stores just in-frame clones and leaves some out. The data show about 120,000 clones, roughly four fifths seen once. Sequences were obtained from peripheral blood. These receptors came from a human donor in a cohort sampled during active COVID-19.

The chain employs TRBV2 and TRBJ1-3; no clear D. The CDR3 sequence is 14 residues long. Germline values: CDR1 SNHLY, CDR2 FYNNEI. V was shortened by 4 bases and J by 0 bases, with 7 bases between the two germline ends. CDR3 loop: CASSAGRSGNTIYF. The CDR3 bases are TGTGCCAGCAGTGCAGGCCGCTCTGGAAACACCATATATTTT.

V is TRBV28 and J is TRBJ2-3; tentative D call: TRBD2 (6 bases). Germline CDR1 reads MDHEN; CDR2 reads SYDVKM. The germline V and J ends were trimmed by 8 bases and 0 bases, with 9 bases remaining between them. This CDR3 comprises 13 residues. CDR3 sequence: CASGGISTDTQYF. DNA of the CDR3: TGTGCCAGCGGGGGGATCAGCACAGATACGCAGTATTTT.

J is TRBJ1-4 and V is TRBV4-1, with 11 bases identical to TRBD1. The CDR3 consists of 16 residues. Germline trimming cut 5 bases from V and 8 bases from J; bases unmatched to any gene: 10. Per germline, CDR1 MGHRA and CDR2 YSYEKL. CDR3 residues: CASSNTGTGGGEKLFF. The DNA for the CDR3 is TGCGCCAGCAGCAATACCGGGACAGGGGGTGGAGAAAAACTGTTTTTT.